The 22 T cell receptor beta chains in this list originate from one sample, sequenced in a study of T cells in localized non-small cell lung cancer (TCRdb year 2020). The method was the immunoSEQ multiplex PCR assay. Entries here come from immuneACCESS through TCRdb and include only in-frame sequences with V and J called. Some clones fail to appear in such tables; in the studies checked, an unresolved V gene covers under half of the shortfall, and the cause of the remainder is unknown. This sample holds roughly 66,000 clones; under 90% were observed only once. The ten largest make up approximately 2% of the sample. This specimen consisted of peripheral blood, obtained before any cancer treatment. These receptors all come from a woman between 35 and 75 years old with stage I lung adenocarcinoma.

The gene calls are TRBV28 and TRBJ1-3; D is possibly TRBD1 (5 bases). This CDR3 region has 15 residues. CDR1 is MDHEN and CDR2 is SYDVKM in the germline V gene. The V end was cut by 5 bases, the J end by 1 base, with 12 bases between. CDR3 residues: CASSPWDGSGNTIYF. In nucleotides, the CDR3 is TGTGCCAGCAGTCCCTGGGACGGTTCTGGAAACACCATATATTTT.

This chain joins TRBV5-5 and TRBJ1-6; no reliable D call. Germline V CDR1 and CDR2: SGHKS, YYEKEE (reference sequence). V dropped 5 bases and J dropped 10 bases, with 16 bases sitting between them. This CDR3 has 14 amino acids. DNA for the CDR3: TGTGCCAGCAGAGGAGGAGAAGGGAACTCACCCCTCCACTTT. This sequence encodes CASRGGEGNSPLHF.

The chain combines TRBV18 with TRBJ1-2; D ambiguous. This CDR3 is built from 16 residues. Germline loops: CDR1 KGHSH, CDR2 LQKENI. With 4 bases removed from V and 0 bases from J, the gap between germline ends came to 15 bases. The CDR3 sequence: CASSQEDLSPNYGYTF. Here the CDR3 DNA reads TGTGCCAGCTCACAAGAGGACCTCTCGCCTAACTATGGCTACACCTTC. The full variable domain, completed using reference TRBV18 and TRBJ1-2, is NAGVMQNPRHLVRRRGQEARLRCSPMKGHSHVYWYRQLPEEGLKFMVYLQKENIIDESGMPKERFSAEFPKEGPSILRIQQVVRGDSAAYFCASSQEDLSPNYGYTFGSGTRLTVV.

This clone was detected a few times. The chain joins TRBV4-3 to TRBJ1-2; D unclear. Per germline, CDR1 LGHNA and CDR2 YSLEER. This CDR3 contains 15 residues. The V end was cut by 1 base, the J end by 0 bases, with 9 bases between. The DNA for the CDR3 is TGCGCCAGCAGCCAAGGGCACATCCCTAACTATGGCTACACCTTC. It encodes CASSQGHIPNYGYTF.

This chain connects TRBV10-3 to TRBJ1-1, with 11 bases that match TRBD1. This CDR3 is 16 amino acids long. V was clipped by 3 bases and J by 2 bases; unmatched bases: 5. Germline CDR1 reads ENHRY; CDR2 reads SYGVKD. The DNA for the CDR3 is TGTGCCATCAGTGAATGGGGACAGGGGGAAAACACTGAAGCTTTCTTT. It codes for CAISEWGQGENTEAFF.

The rearrangement links TRBV10-3 to TRBJ2-5; 7 positions match TRBD1. J was trimmed by 2 bases and V by 3 bases; bases with no gene match: 6. Germline V gene sequence: CDR1 ENHRY, CDR2 SYGVKD. The CDR3 extends over 15 amino acids. The CDR3 loop reads CAISERDSLQETQYF. CDR3 nucleotide sequence: TGTGCCATCAGTGAAAGGGACAGCCTACAAGAGACCCAGTACTTC.

V and J are TRBV10-3 and TRBJ1-3, with TRBD1 identical over 7 bases. Germline values: CDR1 ENHRY, CDR2 SYGVKD. This CDR3 has 13 amino acids. V shed 8 bases, J shed 6 bases, and the junction held 7 bases outside the gene matches. In DNA, the CDR3 is TGTGCCATCGGACAGGAGCCCGAAAACACCATATATTTT. Residues: CAIGQEPENTIYF.

J is TRBJ1-2 and V is TRBV9; D remains ambiguous. From germline, CDR1 is SGDLS and CDR2 YYNGEE. The CDR3 extends over 13 amino acids. Deletions cut 0 bases from V and 2 bases from J, with 5 bases between. In nucleotides, the CDR3 is TGTGCCAGCAGCGTAGCACAAAACTATGGCTACACCTTC. This codes for CASSVAQNYGYTF.

This chain links TRBV2 with TRBJ2-7; 9 bases are shared with TRBD2. The V segment lost 3 bases and the J segment 6 bases; nucleotides outside the gene matches: 9. Per the germline V gene, CDR1 is SNHLY and CDR2 is FYNNEI. This CDR3 is 15 amino acids long. The CDR3 DNA sequence: TGTGCCAGCAGTGACTTCGGCGGGGGGGTTGTCGAGCAGTACTTC. It encodes CASSDFGGGVVEQYF.

The gene calls are TRBV18 and TRBJ2-1, with TRBD2 as a possible D gene (6 bases). The V end was cut by 0 bases, the J end by 0 bases, with 12 bases between. The CDR3 is made up of 17 amino acids. The germline CDR1 and CDR2 sequences are KGHSH and LQKENI. The CDR3 DNA reads TGTGCCAGCTCACCACCGGTAGCGGAAAGCTCCTACAATGAGCAGTTCTTC. Its translation: CASSPPVAESSYNEQFF.

The count of this clone is one. The chain recombines TRBV11-2 with TRBJ2-3, with D perhaps TRBD1 (5 bases). CDR3 length: 14 amino acids. Germline assignment: CDR1 SGHAT and CDR2 FQNNGV. The germline V and J ends were trimmed by 3 bases and 4 bases, with 11 bases remaining between them. CDR3 sequence: CASSLDTAADTQYF. CDR3 sequence (DNA): TGTGCCAGCAGCTTGGACACAGCTGCAGATACGCAGTATTTT.

This rearrangement joins TRBV28 to TRBJ2-7, with D perhaps TRBD1 or TRBD2 (6 bases each). The V end lost 7 bases, the J end lost 0 bases, and 16 bases lay between the germline ends. This CDR3 contains 15 residues. CDR1 and CDR2 from the germline V gene are MDHEN and SYDVKM. Here the CDR3 reads CASNREARSSYEQYF. CDR3 nucleotides: TGTGCCAGCAACAGGGAGGCGCGGTCCTCCTACGAGCAGTACTTC.

The chain couples TRBV9 to TRBJ2-1, with 8 nucleotides matching TRBD2. The CDR3 totals 14 residues. Germline CDR1 SGDLS, CDR2 YYNGEE. With 0 bases clipped from V and 9 bases from J, the junction kept 5 bases outside the gene matches. The CDR3 DNA is TGTGCCAGCAGCGTAGCGGGAGGGAACGGTGAGCAGTTCTTC. It translates to CASSVAGGNGEQFF.

This rearrangement joins TRBV19 to TRBJ2-1, with a weak D call TRBD1 (6 bases). Germline CDR1 is LNHDA and CDR2 is SQIVND (reference sequence). The CDR3 consists of 14 residues. Trimming stripped 5 bases from V and 7 bases from J, with 15 bases between. In DNA, the CDR3 is TGTGCCAGTAGTGACTGGCAGGGGTCGAATGAGCAGTTCTTC. Translating it yields CASSDWQGSNEQFF.

The chain has TRBV5-6 and TRBJ2-1; TRBD1 matches at 7 bases. Germline CDR1 is SGHDT and CDR2 is YYEEEE. CDR3 length: 14 amino acids. V dropped 3 bases and J dropped 4; count of bases not matched to a gene: 4. The CDR3 DNA reads TGTGCCAGCAGCTCGACAGGGCTTTACAATGAGCAGTTCTTC. Translation: CASSSTGLYNEQFF.

The chain is built from TRBV5-1 and TRBJ2-3; D ambiguous. Germline V gene sequence: CDR1 SGHRS, CDR2 YFSETQ. The length of the CDR3 is 14 residues. V lost 6 bases and J 6 bases, leaving 17 bases between the germline ends. The CDR3 protein is CASTLRPLADTQYF. The DNA for the CDR3 is TGCGCCAGCACCCTCCGCCCTCTGGCCGATACGCAGTATTTT.

This chain connects TRBV4-3 to TRBJ1-5; 9 nucleotides match TRBD1. The CDR3 contains 15 residues. V lost 0 bases to trimming and J lost 6 bases; unmatched junction nucleotides: 3. Germline-derived CDR1 and CDR2 are LGHNA and YSLEER. DNA of the CDR3: TGCGCCAGCAGCCAAGAATGGACAGGGGTTCAGCCCCAGCATTTT. It codes for CASSQEWTGVQPQHF.

J is TRBJ1-4 and V is TRBV19; D not resolved. CDR3 size: 13 residues. V lost 7 bases, J lost 7 bases, and 13 bases lay in between. Germline V lookup: CDR1 LNHDA, CDR2 SQIVND (reference sequence). CDR3 sequence reads: CASKTPTAEKLFF. The CDR3 region has the DNA TGTGCCAGTAAGACGCCAACCGCTGAAAAACTGTTTTTT.

This chain connects TRBV6-1 to TRBJ2-7; D remains unclear. This CDR3 spans 12 amino acids. Germline loops: CDR1 MNHNS, CDR2 SASEGT. The V end lost 7 bases, the J end lost 3 bases, and 10 bases lay between the germline ends. CDR3 in DNA: TGTGCCAGCACACGCCAGCACTACGAGCAGTACTTC. Residues: CASTRQHYEQYF.

Turning to this clone: Other DNA sequences within the sample encode an identical CDR3. The chain joins TRBV28 to TRBJ1-2; 8 nucleotides agree with TRBD1. CDR1 and CDR2 (germline): MDHEN, SYDVKM. CDR3 size: 13 residues. Trimming took 6 bases from V and 4 from J; bases not matched to a gene: 4. CDR3 DNA sequence: TGTGCCAGCAGCTTGACAGGGGCCTATGGCTACACCTTC. Protein: CASSLTGAYGYTF.

Here the CDR3 reads CASSPRTAANYGYTF. For the CDR3, the DNA is TGTGCCAGCAGCCCCCGGACAGCCGCAAACTATGGCTACACCTTC. The V call is TRBV7-2, the J call TRBJ1-2; a possible D gene is TRBD1 (6 bases). The germline V gene has CDR1 SGHTA and CDR2 FQGNSA. This CDR3 is built from 15 residues. Trimming cost V 5 bases and J 2 bases, with 15 bases left between them.

The chain links TRBV23-1 to TRBJ1-2; unclear D gene. TRBV23-1 is an ORF for which the function is uncertain. V lost 9 bases and J lost 8, with 4 bases in between. The CDR3 spans 8 residues. The CDR3 sequence: CARTGYTF. For the CDR3, the DNA is TGCGCCAGGACCGGCTACACCTTC.